This TCR beta chain was recorded in a study of T-cell memory formation after mild COVID-19 (dated by TCRdb to about 2021). As for the study more broadly: TCR sequence clusters from the two donors were found to be largely donor specific. T-cell clones expanding and contracting after mild COVID-19 in two donors were tracked by longitudinal TCRalpha and TCRbeta repertoire sequencing. Two young, previously healthy adult volunteers made up the cohort, one male and one female. Overall study results and their limits: Some responding clones were detected in pre-infection memory, suggesting pre-existing cross-reactive memory T cells joined the SARS-CoV-2 response. The second-wave clones that peaked on day 37 were not confirmed to be SARS-CoV-2 specific. Contracting CD4+ clones turned up mainly in the CM and EM memory subsets, whereas EMRA was where CD8+ clones were enriched. From day 15 to 85, contracting clones showed balanced CD4/CD8 phenotypes, whereas a second wave of clones that expanded from day 15 to 37 leaned towards CD4+. The study included only a couple of mild cases, and larger cohorts that include severe cases with pre-infection samples were judged to be necessary.

The sequencer was an Illumina NovaSeq 6000. TCRalpha and TCRbeta cDNA libraries were built by 5'RACE with constant-segment primers, adding sample barcodes and unique molecular identifiers. Trizol reagent was used to extract RNA from every sample. Libraries were amplified in two PCR steps, with a second sample barcode and Illumina TruSeq adapters added in the second step. The libraries were sequenced on an Illumina NovaSeq using 2 x 150 bp paired-end reads. As for the authors' bioinformatics: The reads were demultiplexed and collapsed into UMI-guided consensus sequences using migec v1.2.7. Using mixcr v2.1.11, UMI consensuses were aligned to TRA and TRB V and J templates and then assembled into clonotypes. A clonotype was counted as expanded or contracted only when both edgeR and NoisET called the clonotype significant, with the noise models trained on biological replicates. For edgeR calls, the thresholds were a false discovery rate-adjusted p below 0.01 and a log2 fold-change of 1. PCA with hierarchical clustering of max-normalized trajectories of the 1000 most abundant clonotypes was used as exploratory dynamics analysis. Separately sequenced CD4+ and CD8+ repertoires were used to assign the CD4 or CD8 phenotype of responding clones. TCRdb cleaned the public reads at Q25 with fastp, built clones with MiXCR and kept in-frame beta chains. Identical CDR3 protein sequences are pooled into one entry, listed with their most common genes and DNA. What appears here as the V and J calls and clone size reflects TCRdb's work, not the paper's. Within this sample are approximately 250,000 distinct CDR3 sequences, with roughly 17% of them counted one time only. 20% to 25% of the sample is in the top ten clones.

Ficoll-Paque density gradient centrifugation was the method used to isolate PBMCs. Counted from cysteine to phenylalanine, this CDR3 has 16 amino acids. The entry retains the CDR3 DNA only, 48 bases that are in frame from base 1. Cut back by 0 bases and 1 base, the V and J ends lie 12 bases apart. The germline V gene sets CDR1 to MGHRA and CDR2 to YSYEKL. About this clonotype: Its antigen is still unknown. No per-base quality is available; no much larger clone lies one base away.

The sequencing input was PBMCs or a T cell subset sorted from them (not recorded which). The chain couples TRBV4-1 to TRBJ1-1, with an unclear D gene assignment. The TCR originated in a man aged 18 to 30 who had mild COVID-19 (a few samples of this study predate the infection). The sample titles of this study are shuffled in the database, so cell type and time point are left out; the donor was told from shared clones. Here the CDR3 is given as CASSQDLGTGNTEAFF. The base sequence is TGCGCCAGCAGCCAAGATCTTGGCACCGGGAACACTGAAGCTTTCTTT.